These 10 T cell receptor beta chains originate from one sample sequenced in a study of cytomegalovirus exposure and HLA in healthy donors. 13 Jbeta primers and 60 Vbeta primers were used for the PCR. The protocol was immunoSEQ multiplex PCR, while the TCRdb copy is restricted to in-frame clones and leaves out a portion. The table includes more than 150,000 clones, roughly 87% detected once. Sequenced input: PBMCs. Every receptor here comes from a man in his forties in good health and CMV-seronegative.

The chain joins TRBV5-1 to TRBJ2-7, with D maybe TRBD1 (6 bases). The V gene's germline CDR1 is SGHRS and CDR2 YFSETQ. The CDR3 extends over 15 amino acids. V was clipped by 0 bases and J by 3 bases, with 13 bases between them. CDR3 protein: CASSLATGRYYEQYF. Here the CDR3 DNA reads TGCGCCAGCAGCTTGGCAACAGGGCGTTACTACGAGCAGTACTTC.

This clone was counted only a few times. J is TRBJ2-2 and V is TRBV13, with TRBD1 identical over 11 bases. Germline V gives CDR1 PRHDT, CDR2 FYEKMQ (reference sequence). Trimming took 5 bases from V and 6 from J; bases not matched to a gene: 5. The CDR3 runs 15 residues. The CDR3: CASSPSGQGAGELFF. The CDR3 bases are TGTGCCAGCAGCCCCTCGGGACAGGGGGCCGGGGAGCTGTTTTTT.

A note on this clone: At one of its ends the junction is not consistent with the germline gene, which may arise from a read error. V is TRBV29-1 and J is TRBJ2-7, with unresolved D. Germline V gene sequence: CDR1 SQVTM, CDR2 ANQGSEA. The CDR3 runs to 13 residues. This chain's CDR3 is CSVLEATSNEQYF. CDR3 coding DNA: TGCAGCGTCCTAGAGGCCACCTCCAACGAGCAGTACTTC.

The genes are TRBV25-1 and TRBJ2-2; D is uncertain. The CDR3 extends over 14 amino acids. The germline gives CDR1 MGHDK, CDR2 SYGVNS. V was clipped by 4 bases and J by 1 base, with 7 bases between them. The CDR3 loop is CASSGQKNTGELFF. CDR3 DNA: TGTGCCAGCAGTGGGCAGAAGAACACCGGGGAGCTGTTTTTT.

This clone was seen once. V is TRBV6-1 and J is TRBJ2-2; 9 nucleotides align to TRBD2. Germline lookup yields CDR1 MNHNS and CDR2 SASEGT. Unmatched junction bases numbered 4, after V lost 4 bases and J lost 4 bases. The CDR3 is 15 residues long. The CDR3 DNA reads TGTGCCAGCAGTGTGTTGCGGGGGGGCACCGGGGAGCTGTTTTTT. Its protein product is CASSVLRGGTGELFF.

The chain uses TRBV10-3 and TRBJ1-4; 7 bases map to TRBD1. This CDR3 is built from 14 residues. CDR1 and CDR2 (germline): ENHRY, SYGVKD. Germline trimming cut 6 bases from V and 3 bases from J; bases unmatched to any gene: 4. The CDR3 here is CAISTGAANEKLFF. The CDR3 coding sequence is TGTGCCATCAGCACAGGGGCGGCTAATGAAAAACTGTTTTTT.

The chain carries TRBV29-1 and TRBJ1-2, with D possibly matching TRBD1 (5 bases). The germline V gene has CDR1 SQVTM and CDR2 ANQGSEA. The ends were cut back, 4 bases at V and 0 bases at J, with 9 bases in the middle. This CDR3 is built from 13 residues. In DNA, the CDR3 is TGCAGCGTTGTACAGGAACCTAACTATGGCTACACCTTC. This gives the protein CSVVQEPNYGYTF.

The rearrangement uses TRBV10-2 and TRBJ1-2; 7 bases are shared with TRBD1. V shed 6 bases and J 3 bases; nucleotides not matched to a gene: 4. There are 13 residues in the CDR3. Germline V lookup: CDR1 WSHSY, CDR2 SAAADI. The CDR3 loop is CASRKGQDYGYTF. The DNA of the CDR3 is TGCGCCAGCAGGAAAGGACAGGACTATGGCTACACCTTC.

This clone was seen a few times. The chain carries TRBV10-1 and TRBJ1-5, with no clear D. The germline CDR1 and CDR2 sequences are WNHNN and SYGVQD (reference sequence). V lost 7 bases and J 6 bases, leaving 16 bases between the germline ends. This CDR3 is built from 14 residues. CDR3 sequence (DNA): TGCGCCAGCACTAAAAACAGCCTCACTCAGCCCCAGCATTTT. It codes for CASTKNSLTQPQHF.

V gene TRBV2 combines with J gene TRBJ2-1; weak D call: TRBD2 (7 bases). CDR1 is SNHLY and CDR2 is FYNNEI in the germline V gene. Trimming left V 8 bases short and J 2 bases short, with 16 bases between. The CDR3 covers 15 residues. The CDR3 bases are TGTGCCAGCCGGGGGGCCGGGGGCCCCTACAATGAGCAGTTCTTC. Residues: CASRGAGGPYNEQFF.